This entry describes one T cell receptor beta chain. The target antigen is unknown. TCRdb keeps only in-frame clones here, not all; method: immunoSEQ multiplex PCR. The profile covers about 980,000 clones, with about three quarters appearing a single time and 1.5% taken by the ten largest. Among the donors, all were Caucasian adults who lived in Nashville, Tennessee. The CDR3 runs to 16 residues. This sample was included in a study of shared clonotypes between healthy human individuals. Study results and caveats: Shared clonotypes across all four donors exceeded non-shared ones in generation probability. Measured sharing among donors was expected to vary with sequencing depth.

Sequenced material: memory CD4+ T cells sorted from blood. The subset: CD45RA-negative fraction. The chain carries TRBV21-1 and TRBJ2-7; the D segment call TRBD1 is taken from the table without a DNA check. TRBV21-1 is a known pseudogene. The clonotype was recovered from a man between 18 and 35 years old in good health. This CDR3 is CASSAPTWIRPYEQYF. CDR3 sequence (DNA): TGTGCCAGCAGCGCCCCTACGTGGATCAGGCCGTACGAGCAGTACTTC.